Below, 17 T cell receptor beta chains from the same sample are listed, as sequenced in a study of technical replicates of blood from several donors (dated by TCRdb to about 2017). Libraries were made using the immunoSEQ multiplex PCR assay. TCRdb retrieved this table from immuneACCESS and kept in-frame rearrangements only. Not all clones are present; in checked studies, unresolved V genes account for under half, and no reason is known for the remainder. Present in this sample are more than 65,000 clones, under 98% of which were seen just once. The ten largest clonotypes hold 0.25% to 0.3% of the sample. Sequencing was done on a sample of T cells isolated from PBMCs. The receptors derive from a human donor in good health.

The rearrangement uses TRBV6-5 and TRBJ2-2, with D unclear. Germline CDR1 reads MNHEY; CDR2 reads SVGAGI. V dropped 4 bases and J dropped 6 bases, with 15 bases sitting between them. This CDR3 comprises 15 residues. The CDR3: CASSLADFLPGELFF. The CDR3 bases are TGTGCCAGCAGTTTAGCAGATTTCCTACCCGGGGAGCTGTTTTTT.

J is TRBJ1-3 and V is TRBV18; 8 bases are shared with TRBD1. The junction had 6 bases not matched to a gene; V was cut back by 1 base and J by 4 bases. The CDR3 extends over 16 amino acids. CDR1 and CDR2 from the germline V gene are KGHSH and LQKENI. The CDR3 is CASSPRKDRVGNTIYF. The CDR3 region has the DNA TGTGCCAGCTCACCACGGAAGGACAGGGTCGGAAACACCATATATTTT.

V gene TRBV29-1 combines with J gene TRBJ1-1; 8 nucleotides line up with TRBD1. This CDR3 is built from 11 residues. Trimming took 7 bases from V and 6 from J; bases not matched to a gene: 4. CDR1 SQVTM and CDR2 ANQGSEA come from the germline V gene. CDR3 bases: TGCAGCGCTTTACAGGGGGCTGAAGCTTTCTTT. Translated: CSALQGAEAFF. The variable domain in full, with the rest retrieved from reference TRBV29-1 and TRBJ1-1, is SAVISQKPSRDICQRGTSLTIQCQVDSQVTMMFWYRQQPGQSLTLIATANQGSEATYESGFVIDKFPISRPNLTFSTLTVSNMSPEDSSIYLCSALQGAEAFFGQGTRLTVV.

The J gene is TRBJ2-7, the V gene TRBV5-6, with unresolved D. V shed 2 bases and J shed 3 bases, with 6 bases lying between them. CDR1 is SGHDT and CDR2 is YYEEEE in the germline V gene. This CDR3 spans 12 amino acids. The DNA of the CDR3 is TGTGCCAGCAGCTTAACAGACTACGAGCAGTACTTC. Residues: CASSLTDYEQYF.

The gene calls are TRBV4-2 and TRBJ2-3; 10 bases fit TRBD2. Looked up from germline, CDR1 is LGHNA and CDR2 is YNFKEQ. The J segment lost 4 bases and the V segment lost 0 bases, leaving 10 bases of the junction unmatched. The CDR3 spans 18 residues. The CDR3 DNA reads TGTGCCAGCAGCCAAGAAGAGGCTAGCGGGAGACTCGCAGATACGCAGTATTTT. Translation: CASSQEEASGRLADTQYF.

This chain connects TRBV30 to TRBJ2-7; possible D gene TRBD2, 6 bases. CDR1 and CDR2 (germline): GTSNPN, SVGIG (reference sequence). The CDR3 runs to 10 residues. Trimming left V 5 bases short and J 7 bases short, with 9 bases between. The CDR3 coding sequence is TGTGCCTGGGGCAGCGGGGAGCAGTACTTC. It translates to CAWGSGEQYF.

The chain combines TRBV4-1 with TRBJ2-1; D gene unclear. V was cut by 3 bases and J by 9 bases, with 6 bases left in between. Germline V gene data show CDR1 as MGHRA and CDR2 as YSYEKL. The CDR3 runs to 11 residues. The CDR3 nucleotides are TGCGCCAGCAGCCATAGAGCTGAGCAGTTCTTC. Encoded protein: CASSHRAEQFF.

CDR3 protein: CASSYVGQSYNEQFF. The CDR3 region has the DNA TGTGCCAGCAGTTACGTAGGACAATCCTACAATGAGCAGTTCTTC. This sequence joins TRBV6-6 and TRBJ2-1; D is perhaps TRBD1 (5 bases). In germline, CDR1 is MNHNY, CDR2 SVGAGI (reference sequence). The length of the CDR3 is 15 residues. Trimming took 2 bases from V and 1 from J, leaving 9 bases between them.

This clone has a single count. The gene calls are TRBV15 and TRBJ2-1, with 7 positions matching TRBD2. The trim removed 0 bases at V and 10 bases at J, leaving 6 bases unmatched. This CDR3 has 14 residues. Per germline, CDR1 LNHNV and CDR2 YYDKDF (reference sequence). CDR3 nucleotides: TGTGCCACCAGCAGAGATCGAGCGGGAAACGAGCAGTTCTTC. It yields the protein CATSRDRAGNEQFF.

This sequence joins TRBV15 and TRBJ2-7, with D maybe TRBD2 (5 bases). The V gene's germline CDR1 is LNHNV and CDR2 YYDKDF (reference sequence). The CDR3 covers 16 residues. Trimming left V 0 bases short and J 1 base short, with 13 bases between. CDR3 nucleotides: TGTGCCACCAGCAGAGATGAGAGGGTTGGATCCTACGAGCAGTACTTC. It translates to CATSRDERVGSYEQYF. Based on the CDR3 plus reference TRBV15 and TRBJ2-7, the full variable domain is DAMVIQNPRYQVTQFGKPVTLSCSQTLNHNVMYWYQQKSSQAPKLLFHYYDKDFNNEADTPDNFQSRRPNTSFCFLDIRSPGLGDTAMYLCATSRDERVGSYEQYFGPGTRLTVT.

V usage is TRBV29-1 and J usage is TRBJ1-1; possible D gene TRBD1, 5 bases. The V end was cut by 7 bases, the J end by 0 bases, with 12 bases between. This CDR3 region has 13 residues. Looked up from germline, CDR1 is SQVTM and CDR2 is ANQGSEA. DNA for the CDR3: TGCAGCGGATTGACAGCGATGAACACTGAAGCTTTCTTT. It encodes CSGLTAMNTEAFF.

This sequence joins TRBV5-4 and TRBJ1-2; D remains ambiguous. Germline assignment: CDR1 SGHNT and CDR2 YYREEE (reference sequence). V was pared by 4 bases and J by 0 bases, with 4 bases between. The CDR3 sequence is 12 residues long. The CDR3 loop reads CASSLTNYGYTF. CDR3 sequence (DNA): TGTGCCAGCAGCCTTACTAACTATGGCTACACCTTC. Together with reference TRBV5-4 and TRBJ1-2, the CDR3 gives the full variable domain: ETGVTQSPTHLIKTRGQQVTLRCSSQSGHNTVSWYQQALGQGPQFIFQYYREEENGRGNFPPRFSGLQFPNYSSELNVNALELDDSALYLCASSLTNYGYTFGSGTRLTVV.

The CDR3 region is CASSLDFYEQYF. For the CDR3, the DNA is TGCGCCAGCAGCTTGGACTTCTACGAGCAGTACTTC. The chain joins TRBV5-1 to TRBJ2-7; D is undetermined. Trimming removed 0 bases from V and 3 bases from J, with 4 bases in between. The CDR3 is made up of 12 amino acids. Germline loops: CDR1 SGHRS, CDR2 YFSETQ.

This sequence joins TRBV7-2 and TRBJ2-7, with 7 bases lining up with TRBD1. Germline trimming cut 3 bases from V and 2 bases from J; bases unmatched to any gene: 1. CDR1 is SGHTA and CDR2 is FQGNSA in the germline V gene. The CDR3 extends over 13 amino acids. In DNA, the CDR3 is TGTGCCAGCAGCTTGACAGGGACCTACGAGCAGTACTTC. Translation: CASSLTGTYEQYF.

The J gene is TRBJ2-7, the V gene TRBV11-3, with D perhaps TRBD2 (5 bases). This CDR3 has 13 amino acids. Between the trimmed V and J ends, which lost 5 bases and 3 bases, there was a span of 11 bases. Germline V gene sequence: CDR1 SGHNT, CDR2 YENEEA. The CDR3 reads CASSHIDYYEQYF. Written as DNA, the CDR3 is TGTGCCAGCAGCCATATTGACTACTACGAGCAGTACTTC.

This clone occurred once. The chain employs TRBV5-1 and TRBJ2-7, with TRBD2 identical over 8 bases. V shed 1 base and J 1 base; nucleotides not matched to a gene: 1. This CDR3 has 14 residues. Germline CDR1 reads SGHRS; CDR2 reads YFSETQ. Here the CDR3 DNA reads TGCGCCAGCAGCTTGTCTAGCGGGTCCTACGAGCAGTACTTC. It is translated as CASSLSSGSYEQYF.

The chain links TRBV6-5 to TRBJ2-5, with a possible D match to TRBD2 (6 bases). CDR1 and CDR2 (germline): MNHEY, SVGAGI. There are 14 residues in the CDR3. Trimming pared 0 bases from V and 5 bases from J, leaving 10 bases between. In DNA form, the CDR3 reads TGTGCCAGCAGTTACTCGGGGACTTGGGAGACCCAGTACTTC. Translation gives CASSYSGTWETQYF.